Shown below are 18 T cell receptor beta chains from a single sample sequenced in a study of control samples from healthy donors and cancer patients. Data came from immunoSEQ multiplex PCR; TCRdb stores just in-frame clones and leaves some out. Of 90,000 to 150,000 clones listed, about 90% are singletons. Material: blood. The source of these receptors is a man aged 45 to 65 in good health.

This clone was seen only once. Here the CDR3 reads CAWNRYNQPQHF. Written as DNA, the CDR3 is TGTGCCTGGAACCGTTATAATCAGCCCCAGCATTTT. The gene calls are TRBV30 and TRBJ1-5; D is unclear. The germline V gene encodes CDR1 GTSNPN and CDR2 SVGIG (reference sequence). V lost 4 bases, J lost 4 bases, and 8 bases lay in between. The CDR3 runs 12 residues.

Note on this clone: In the same sample, other DNA sequences code for this CDR3. The chain couples TRBV15 to TRBJ1-2, with D possibly being TRBD1 (6 bases). Germline CDR1 LNHNV, CDR2 YYDKDF (reference sequence). The germline V and J ends were trimmed by 0 bases and 2 bases, with 10 bases remaining between them. The CDR3 has 15 amino acids. The CDR3 loop reads CATSRDLGGNYGYTF. CDR3 nucleotides: TGTGCCACCAGCAGAGATCTCGGGGGCAACTATGGCTACACCTTC.

The chain employs TRBV12-3 or TRBV12-4 and TRBJ1-1; D gene uncertain. Trimming took off 2 bases at V and 4 bases at J, with 8 bases between the two ends. The CDR3 has 13 residues. CDR3 amino acids: CASSLWESTEAFF. CDR3 DNA: TGTGCCAGCAGTTTATGGGAGTCCACTGAAGCTTTCTTT.

The chain couples TRBV6-5 to TRBJ2-7; a possible D gene is TRBD2 (5 bases). The V and J ends lost 0 bases and 2 bases respectively, with 14 bases between them. Per the germline V gene, CDR1 is MNHEY and CDR2 is SVGAGI. The CDR3 has 16 amino acids. Written as DNA, the CDR3 is TGTGCCAGCAGTTACTCGAGGCAGTTGACTACCTACGAGCAGTACTTC. Protein product: CASSYSRQLTTYEQYF.

This clone appeared a single time. V usage is TRBV5-1 and J usage is TRBJ1-2; D is undetermined. CDR1 and CDR2 from the germline V gene are SGHRS and YFSETQ. Trimming pared 3 bases from V and 3 bases from J, leaving 15 bases between. The CDR3 totals 15 residues. The CDR3 sequence is CASSSSGGGHYGYTF. The CDR3, as DNA: TGCGCCAGCAGCTCCTCAGGAGGTGGTCACTATGGCTACACCTTC.

The chain recombines TRBV10-2 with TRBJ2-3; D unclear. Per germline, CDR1 WSHSY and CDR2 SAAADI. V was clipped by 8 bases and J by 2 bases, with 17 bases between them. There are 15 residues in the CDR3. CDR3 region: CASGPTTVATDTQYF. Here the CDR3 DNA reads TGCGCCAGCGGCCCAACAACGGTGGCCACAGATACGCAGTATTTT.

The chain employs TRBV20-1 and TRBJ1-2; no clear D gene. The CDR3 consists of 11 residues. The germline CDR1 and CDR2 sequences are DFQATT and SNEGSKA (reference sequence). The V gene lost 2 bases and the J gene lost 4 bases, with 5 bases spanning the gap. The CDR3: CSARTPYGYTF. The CDR3 DNA reads as TGCAGTGCTAGAACCCCCTATGGCTACACCTTC.

This rearrangement joins TRBV18 to TRBJ1-1; D is uncertain. V lost 7 bases and J lost 4, with 13 bases in between. CDR1 KGHSH and CDR2 LQKENI come from the germline V gene. CDR3 length equals 13 residues. The CDR3 protein is CASLLARATEAFF. The DNA for the CDR3 is TGTGCCAGCTTATTAGCGCGTGCCACTGAAGCTTTCTTT.

The CDR3 spells CASSRLGSYEQYF. For the CDR3, the DNA is TGTGCCAGCAGCCGTTTGGGCTCCTACGAGCAGTACTTC. The rearrangement joins TRBV14 to TRBJ2-7; no definite D call. The V and J ends lost 4 bases and 0 bases respectively, with 7 bases between them. The CDR3 consists of 13 residues. CDR1 is SGHDN, CDR2 FVKESK, per germline.

The chain couples TRBV12-3 or TRBV12-4 to TRBJ1-2, with no clear D. The CDR3 extends over 13 amino acids. V was clipped by 3 bases and J by 10 bases, with 15 bases between them. The CDR3 bases are TGTGCCAGCAGTTTCTCCGGGCACGACGCCTACACCTTC. Residues: CASSFSGHDAYTF.

The CDR3 DNA follows: TGTGCCAGTAGAGGCGGCGGAGGATTATATGGCTACACCTTC. It codes for CASRGGGGLYGYTF. The chain has TRBV19 and TRBJ1-2, with D hard to call. CDR3 size: 14 residues. Trimming took off 6 bases at V and 5 bases at J, with 16 bases between the two ends. CDR1 is LNHDA, CDR2 SQIVND, per germline (reference sequence).

The count of this clone is one. V usage is TRBV9 and J usage is TRBJ2-3; 8 bases map to TRBD2. The germline V gene has CDR1 SGDLS and CDR2 YYNGEE. The length of the CDR3 is 16 residues. J was trimmed by 0 bases and V by 0 bases; bases with no gene match: 3. DNA for the CDR3: TGTGCCAGCAGCGTAGGTGTAGCGGGGAGCACAGATACGCAGTATTTT. It translates to CASSVGVAGSTDTQYF.

The chain has TRBV5-6 and TRBJ1-1, with D maybe TRBD1 (5 bases). V dropped 5 bases and J dropped 1 base, with 12 bases sitting between them. Germline-derived CDR1 and CDR2 are SGHDT and YYEEEE. The CDR3 sequence is 14 residues long. The CDR3 DNA is TGTGCCAGCAGGGGGCCCGCGTCGAACACTGAAGCTTTCTTT. Translating gives CASRGPASNTEAFF.

V and J are TRBV27 and TRBJ2-5; 9 bases match TRBD1. There are 15 residues in the CDR3. Germline CDR1 reads MNHEY; CDR2 reads SMNVEV (reference sequence). Trimming took 5 bases from V and 7 from J; bases not matched to a gene: 11. CDR3 amino acids: CASSPKTGGTGTQYF. The CDR3 nucleotides are TGTGCCAGCAGTCCGAAGACAGGGGGGACAGGGACCCAGTACTTC.

V gene TRBV24-1 combines with J gene TRBJ2-7; D ambiguous. Germline CDR1 and CDR2: KGHDR and SFDVKD. CDR3 length: 13 amino acids. V lost 6 bases and J 0 bases, leaving 8 bases between the germline ends. The CDR3 nucleotides are TGTGCCACCAGTTCCCCCAGCTCCTACGAGCAGTACTTC. Amino acids: CATSSPSSYEQYF.

The V gene is TRBV6-1, the J gene TRBJ1-1, with D unresolved. Germline V lookup: CDR1 MNHNS, CDR2 SASEGT. V dropped 6 bases and J dropped 3 bases, with 17 bases sitting between them. The CDR3 totals 15 residues. The CDR3 DNA reads TGTGCCAGCAGCGGTCAGAGGGCGAAGGACACTGAAGCTTTCTTT. Its protein product is CASSGQRAKDTEAFF.

The V and J genes are TRBV29-1 and TRBJ2-3; 10 nucleotides line up with TRBD1. Trimming cost V 4 bases and J 3 bases; bases outside gene matches: 7. The CDR3 is 15 residues long. Germline values: CDR1 SQVTM, CDR2 ANQGSEA. CDR3 DNA sequence: TGCAGCGTTGTTGGGACAGGGGTCGGGACAGATACGCAGTATTTT. Translation: CSVVGTGVGTDTQYF.

This chain links TRBV5-1 with TRBJ2-7; 11 positions agree with TRBD2. With V trimmed by 4 bases and J by 7 bases, 7 bases remained unmatched. The V gene's germline CDR1 is SGHRS and CDR2 YFSETQ. The CDR3 runs to 14 residues. The CDR3 loop is CASSPLAGAGEQYF. CDR3 nucleotides: TGCGCCAGCAGCCCACTAGCGGGGGCGGGGGAGCAGTACTTC.